Following are 8 T cell receptor beta chains from one sample sequenced in a study of T cells after somatic rescue of genetic block. The repertoire was sequenced with immunoSEQ multiplex PCR; TCRdb's copy has only in-frame clones and lacks some. The repertoire consists of tens of thousands of clones, with approximately 90% occurring once and the leading ten covering 2.5% to 3%. Input material: peripheral blood mononuclear cells (PBMCs). Source of these receptors: a man aged 25 to 45.

This chain joins TRBV6-5 and TRBJ1-1; D is possibly TRBD1 (5 bases). This CDR3 spans 14 amino acids. In germline, CDR1 is MNHEY, CDR2 SVGAGI. V gave up 2 bases and J gave up 4 bases, with 11 bases separating them. The CDR3 is CASSYSAGRTEAFF. Here the CDR3 DNA reads TGTGCCAGCAGTTACAGTGCGGGGCGCACTGAAGCTTTCTTT.

This clone has more than one count but fewer than ten. The gene calls are TRBV28 and TRBJ2-3; the match to TRBD2 covers 11 bases. V lost 5 bases, J lost 2 bases, and 9 bases stayed unmatched. Germline lookup yields CDR1 MDHEN and CDR2 SYDVKM. CDR3 length equals 17 residues. The CDR3, as DNA: TGTGCCAGCAGTATCTTGGGACTAGCGGACTCCACAGATACGCAGTATTTT. Its protein is CASSILGLADSTDTQYF. The full variable domain, completed using reference TRBV28 and TRBJ2-3, is DVKVTQSSRYLVKRTGEKVFLECVQDMDHENMFWYRQDPGLGLRLIYFSYDVKMKEKGDIPEGYSVSREKKERFSLILESASTNQTSMYLCASSILGLADSTDTQYFGPGTRLTVL.

This chain joins TRBV6-5 and TRBJ1-1; D unresolved. The germline gives CDR1 MNHEY, CDR2 SVGAGI. Deletions cut 5 bases from V and 1 base from J, with 11 bases between. CDR3 length equals 14 residues. The CDR3 nucleotides are TGTGCCAGCAGTCCCTCAGATGGGAACACTGAAGCTTTCTTT. Its protein is CASSPSDGNTEAFF.

This clone was observed a handful of times. V gene TRBV11-2 combines with J gene TRBJ1-2, with a weak D call TRBD1 (5 bases). Trimming cost V 5 bases and J 5 bases, with 15 bases left between them. Germline V gene sequence: CDR1 SGHAT, CDR2 FQNNGV. This CDR3 spans 14 amino acids. The CDR3 DNA reads as TGTGCCAGCAGCAGAGAGGCAGGGCGGTATGGCTACACCTTC. Its protein product is CASSREAGRYGYTF.

This chain uses TRBV4-1 with TRBJ2-6; D gene ambiguous. The length of the CDR3 is 13 residues. Germline-derived CDR1 and CDR2 are MGHRA and YSYEKL. V was cut by 5 bases and J by 4 bases, with 6 bases left in between. The DNA of the CDR3 is TGCGCCAGCAGCGCCGGGGGGGCCAACGTCCTGACTTTC. This codes for CASSAGGANVLTF.

The chain joins TRBV11-2 to TRBJ1-4; possibly TRBD1 for D (6 bases). The V gene's germline CDR1 is SGHAT and CDR2 FQNNGV. V gave up 1 base and J gave up 8 bases, with 14 bases separating them. The CDR3 loop spans 15 amino acids. CDR3 sequence (DNA): TGTGCCAGCAGCTTAGGTTGGGGGGGCAGGGAAAAACTGTTTTTT. This translates into CASSLGWGGREKLFF.

This clone has a single count. The rearrangement links TRBV18 to TRBJ1-4, with 7 bases matching TRBD1. Germline CDR1 KGHSH, CDR2 LQKENI. The CDR3 length is 16 residues. The junction had 7 bases not matched to a gene; V was cut back by 3 bases and J by 3 bases. In DNA form, the CDR3 reads TGTGCCAGCTCACCGGACAGGATGGGACCTAATGAAAAACTGTTTTTT. It yields the protein CASSPDRMGPNEKLFF.

This chain uses TRBV6-6 with TRBJ2-1; TRBD1 or TRBD2 may be the D gene (5 bases each). This CDR3 has 13 amino acids. Trimming removed 5 bases from V and 15 bases from J, with 20 bases in between. Germline V lookup: CDR1 MNHNY, CDR2 SVGAGI (reference sequence). The chain's CDR3 is CASSTPPPGPGFF. The CDR3 DNA follows: TGTGCCAGCAGTACCCCCCCTCCGGGACCGGGGTTCTTC.